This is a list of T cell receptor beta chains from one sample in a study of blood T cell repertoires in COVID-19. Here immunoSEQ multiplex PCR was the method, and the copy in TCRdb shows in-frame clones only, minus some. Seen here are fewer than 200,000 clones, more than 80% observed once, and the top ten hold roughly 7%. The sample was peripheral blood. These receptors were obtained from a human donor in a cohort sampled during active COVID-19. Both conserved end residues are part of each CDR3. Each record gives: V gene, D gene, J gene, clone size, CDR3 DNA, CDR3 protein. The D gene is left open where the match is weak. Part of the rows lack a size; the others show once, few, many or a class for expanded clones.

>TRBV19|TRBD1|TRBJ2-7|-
TGTGCCAGTAGTATTCGGACAGGGATTGGTAACGAGCAGTACTTC
CASSIRTGIGNEQYF
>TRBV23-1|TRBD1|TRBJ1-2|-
TGCGCCAGCAGTCACCCTCTTTCCCGGGACAGGGGCAAAAACCGCTATGGCTACACCTTC
CASSHPLSRDRGKNRYGYTF
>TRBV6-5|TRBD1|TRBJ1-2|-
TGTGCCAGCAGTTACATAGGACAGGTGGACTATGGCTACACCTTC
CASSYIGQVDYGYTF
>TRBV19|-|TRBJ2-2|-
TGTGCCAGTAGTATTATCACAGGGCGTACCGGGGAGCTGTTTTTT
CASSIITGRTGELFF
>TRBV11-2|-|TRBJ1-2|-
TGTGCCAGCAGCTTAGGGACAAGTGTCTACACCTTC
CASSLGTSVYTF
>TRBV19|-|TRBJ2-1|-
TGTGCCAGTAGCAGGGGTGGCAATGAGCAGTTCTTC
CASSRGGNEQFF
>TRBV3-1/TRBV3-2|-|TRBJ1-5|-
TGTGCCAGCAGCCAGGGGGGAGGGGGTGTGGGCAATCAGCCCCAGCATTTT
CASSQGGGGVGNQPQHF
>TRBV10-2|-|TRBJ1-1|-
TGCGCCAGCAGTGGGCCAGTACATGAAGCTTTCTTT
CASSGPVHEAFF
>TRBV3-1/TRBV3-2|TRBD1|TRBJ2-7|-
TGTGCCAGCAGCAGACAGGGGTCCTACGAGCAGTACTTC
CASSRQGSYEQYF
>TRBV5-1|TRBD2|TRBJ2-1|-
TGCGCCAGCAGCTTCAGCCTAGCGGTGGATGAGCAGTTCTTC
CASSFSLAVDEQFF
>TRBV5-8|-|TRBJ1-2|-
TGTGCCAGCAGCTTTTCGAACAGGCAAGCTGGCTACACCTTC
CASSFSNRQAGYTF
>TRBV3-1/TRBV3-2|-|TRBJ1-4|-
TGTGCCAGCAGCCACCCCCAGGGTGAAAAACTGTTTTTT
CASSHPQGEKLFF
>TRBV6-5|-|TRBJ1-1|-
TGTGCCAGCAGTCCCGGGGTTCGGTTTGAAGCTTTCTTT
CASSPGVRFEAFF
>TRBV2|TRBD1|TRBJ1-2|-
TGTGCCAGCAGTACACTCCGGACAGGGGGGGATGGCTACACCTTC
CASSTLRTGGDGYTF
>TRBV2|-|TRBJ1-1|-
TGTGCCAGCAGTGTAGAGGGCAGGAACACTGAAGCTTTCTTT
CASSVEGRNTEAFF
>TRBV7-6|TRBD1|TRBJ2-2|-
TGTGCCAGCAGCTTAGACAGGGGCGGCACCGGGGAGCTGTTTTTT
CASSLDRGGTGELFF
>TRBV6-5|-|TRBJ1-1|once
TGTGCCAGCAATGGATTCTCGGGTACTGAAGCTTTCTTT
CASNGFSGTEAFF
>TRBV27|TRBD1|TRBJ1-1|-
TGTGCCAGCAGTTCATCCTACAGGGGGGACACTGAAGCTTTCTTT
CASSSSYRGDTEAFF
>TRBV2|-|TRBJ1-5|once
TGTGCCAGCAGGGGTGGGGGGGGCCGGCAGCCCCAGCATTTT
CASRGGGGRQPQHF
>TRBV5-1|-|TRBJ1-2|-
TGCGCCAGCAGCTTGGGGGGGCCAGCTAACTATGGCTACACCTTC
CASSLGGPANYGYTF
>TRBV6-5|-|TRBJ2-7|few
TGTGCCACCAAGCCCCTTGACTCTCGACCCCACGAGCAGTACTTC
CATKPLDSRPHEQYF
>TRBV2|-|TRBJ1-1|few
TGTGCCAGCAGTCTAGCGGTGGTTGGTGAAGCTTTCTTT
CASSLAVVGEAFF
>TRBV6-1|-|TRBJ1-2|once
TGTGCCAGCAGTGAAGGTCGGGTTAACTACACCTTC
CASSEGRVNYTF
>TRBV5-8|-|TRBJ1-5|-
TGTGCCAGCAGCTCCCCGACTCTACAGCCCCAGCATTTT
CASSSPTLQPQHF
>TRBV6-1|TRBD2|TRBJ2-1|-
TGTGCCAGCAGTGAATCTAGCGGGGGGGCAGATGAGCAGTTCTTC
CASSESSGGADEQFF
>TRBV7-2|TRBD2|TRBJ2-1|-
TGTGCCAGCAGCTCCCGACTAGCGGGGATTTACAATGAGCAGTTCTTC
CASSSRLAGIYNEQFF
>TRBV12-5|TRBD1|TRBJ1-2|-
TGTGCTAGTGGTTACGGACAGGGGGCTGTTTCGGGCTACACCTTC
CASGYGQGAVSGYTF
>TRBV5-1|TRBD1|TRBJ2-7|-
TGCGCCAGCAGCTCTGGGACAGGGGGCGTTGAGCAGTACTTC
CASSSGTGGVEQYF
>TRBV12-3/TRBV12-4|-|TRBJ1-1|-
TGTGCCAGCAGTTTCGGGGAGGAAACTGAAGCTTTCTTT
CASSFGEETEAFF
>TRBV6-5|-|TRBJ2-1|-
TGTGCCAGCACCGACGGGGGACGGTACAATGAGCAGTTCTTC
CASTDGGRYNEQFF
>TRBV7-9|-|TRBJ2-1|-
TGTGCCAGCAGCTTCGGGACTTCGTACAATGAGCAGTTCTTC
CASSFGTSYNEQFF
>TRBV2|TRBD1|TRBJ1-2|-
TGTGCCAGCAACCGAGACAGGGGAAGCTATGGCTACACCTTC
CASNRDRGSYGYTF
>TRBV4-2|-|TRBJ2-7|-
TGTGCCAGCAGCCAACCCCTTTATATGACATCATCAAGGCCCTACGAGCAGTACTTC
CASSQPLYMTSSRPYEQYF
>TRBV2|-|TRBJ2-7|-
TGTGCCAGCAGTGAAGGACAGGATTACGAGCAGTACTTC
CASSEGQDYEQYF
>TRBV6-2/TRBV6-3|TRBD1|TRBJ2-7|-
TGTGCCAGCAGTTACTCGACAGGGAACTACGAGCAGTACTTC
CASSYSTGNYEQYF
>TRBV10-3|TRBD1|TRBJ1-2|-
TGTGCCATCAGGGAGACAGGGGGCGATGGCTACACCTTC
CAIRETGGDGYTF
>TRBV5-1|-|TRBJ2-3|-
TGCGCCAGCAGCCGTGCTAGCGACCCCGCAGATACGCAGTATTTT
CASSRASDPADTQYF
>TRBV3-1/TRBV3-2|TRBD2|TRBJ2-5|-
TGTGCCAGCAGCCAAATCTTGGGCGGGGGGACCCAAGAGACCCAGTACTTC
CASSQILGGGTQETQYF
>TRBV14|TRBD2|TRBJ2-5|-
TGTGCCAGCAGCCAAGTGGGGGGGAGAGAGACCCAGTACTTC
CASSQVGGRETQYF
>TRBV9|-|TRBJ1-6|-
TGTGCCAGCAGCGGTCAAGCTGAATCACCCCTCCACTTT
CASSGQAESPLHF
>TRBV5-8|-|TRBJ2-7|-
TGTGCCAGCAGCCTGACAGACTCCTACGAGCAGTACTTC
CASSLTDSYEQYF
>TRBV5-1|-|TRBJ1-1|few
TGCGCCAGCAGCGCCTACCGGAACACTGAAGCTTTCTTT
CASSAYRNTEAFF
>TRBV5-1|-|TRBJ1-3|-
TGCGCCAGCAGCTTGGAGGTGGGGCGGAACACCATATATTTT
CASSLEVGRNTIYF
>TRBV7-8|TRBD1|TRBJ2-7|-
TGTGCCAGCAGCTTAGACAGGGGGCGCGAGCAGTACTTC
CASSLDRGREQYF
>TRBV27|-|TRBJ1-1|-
TGTGCCAGCAGTTTATCCCGCGGCACTGAAGCTTTCTTT
CASSLSRGTEAFF
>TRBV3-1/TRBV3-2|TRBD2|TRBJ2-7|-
TGTGCCAGCAGCTTACGGAGTGTCGGCGGGAGCTCCTACGAGCAGTACTTC
CASSLRSVGGSSYEQYF
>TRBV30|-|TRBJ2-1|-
TGTGCCTGGAGTGCGACTTATGAGCAGTTCTTC
CAWSATYEQFF
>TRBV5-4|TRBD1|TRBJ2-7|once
TGTGCCAGCAGGGGACAGGGTACCTACGAGCAGTACTTC
CASRGQGTYEQYF
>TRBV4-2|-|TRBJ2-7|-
TGTGCCAGCAGCCCGGGAAGCTCCTACGAGCAGTACTTC
CASSPGSSYEQYF
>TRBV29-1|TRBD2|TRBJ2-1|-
TGCAGCGTTGAGAGGGGACTAGGTGAGCAGTTCTTC
CSVERGLGEQFF
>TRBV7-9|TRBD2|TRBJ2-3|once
TGTGCCAGCAGCTCACGAGGTTGGGAGGGTGAAGATACGCAGTATTTT
CASSSRGWEGEDTQYF
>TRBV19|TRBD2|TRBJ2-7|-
TGTGCCAGTTCCATGCGGGGGGGTACCTACGAGCAGTACTTC
CASSMRGGTYEQYF